The source of this T cell receptor (beta chain) is a study of blood T cell repertoires in COVID-19 (dated by TCRdb to the early 2020s). In the study overall: Samples covering the acute and convalescent phases of COVID-19 were provided by collaborators in the United States, Italy and Spain. Subjects who had been exposed to COVID-19, were actively infected with it, or had recovered from it provided the deeply sampled blood TCRbeta repertoires that made up the dataset. The material from the prospective study consisted of cDNA or gDNA derived from T cells, B-cell-depleted T cells, or PBMCs. Where available, HLA class I and class II types were obtained from metadata supplied by the sample provider rather than from assay-based typing. Sample metadata almost always included a de-identified subject ID, COVID-19 status, age in years and sex. The repertoires were released in a freely available public database meant as a resource for research on the immune response to SARS-CoV-2. Samples came from the ongoing ImmuneRACE study (first 160 participants) plus 1,254 subjects from 6 global collaborators. The paper's findings and limits, for the study overall: Clinical and demographic metadata were provided uncurated, with the amount varying by source and participant.

The CDR3 covers 14 residues, taking in both the cysteine and the phenylalanine. Of the read, only the CDR3 DNA is kept; its 42 bases are in frame from base 1. TCRbeta CDR3 regions were amplified from genomic DNA using the immunoSEQ Assay, a bias-controlled multiplex PCR. The paper's processing steps were these. Within the assay, amplification of reference gene primers was used to estimate how many nucleated cells each sample contained. To quantify the absolute abundance of each unique TCRbeta CDR3 rearrangement, sequence reads were collapsed and filtered. Productive Simpson clonality was computed per sample as the square root of Simpson's diversity index over productive rearrangements. Not all clones reach the TCRdb copy of this immuneACCESS table, which keeps in-frame sequences only. Checked studies attribute under half of the gap to unresolved V genes and leave the rest unexplained. Clone size and the V and J calls come from that table; the DNA yielded D and trimming. The sample contains approximately 100,000 clones, about 80% of them found a single time. The top ten clones comprise roughly 3.4% of the sample.

Collaborating institutions collected whole blood in K2EDTA tubes following their own protocols. Collaborator samples were shipped for TCRbeta analysis as frozen whole blood, isolated PBMCs, or DNA extracted from either sample type. About this clone itself: Which antigen it targets is not known. No base-level quality is on record; no much larger clone is a single base apart.

This chain joins TRBV21-1 to TRBJ2-7; TRBD1, the table's D call, lacks a check against the DNA. TRBV21-1 is a listed pseudogene. The receptor was isolated from a woman older than 75 with active or convalescent COVID-19. The source material was peripheral blood. The bases read TGTGCCAGCGAGTCGGACAGGGGGACAAACGAGCAGTACTTC. This is translated as CASESDRGTNEQYF.